These 14 T cell receptor beta chains share one sample of origin, sequenced in a study of metastatic and nonmetastatic thyroid tumors. Thyroid surgery took place with no prior treatment in any patient. Via MiXCR, TCRdb re-called the PCR reads. The table lists about 7,200 clones, roughly two fifths of them singletons, with 40% in the top ten. Material for sequencing was tumor tissue. Source of these receptors: a female donor with papillary thyroid cancer or a benign thyroid nodule (not recorded which). Some clones in this sample may be carry-over from other donors' samples.

The chain couples TRBV4-1 to TRBJ2-3; TRBD2 agrees at 8 bases. This CDR3 comprises 15 residues. V lost 0 bases to trimming and J lost 5 bases; unmatched junction nucleotides: 4. The germline V gene has CDR1 MGHRA and CDR2 YSYEKL. CDR3 in amino acids: CASSQDLAGGDTQYF. The CDR3 nucleotides are TGCGCCAGCAGCCAAGATCTGGCGGGGGGAGATACGCAGTATTTT.

This clone has more than one count but fewer than ten. The genes are TRBV7-9 and TRBJ1-2, with D possibly being TRBD1 (5 bases). From germline, CDR1 is SEHNR and CDR2 FQNEAQ (reference sequence). The CDR3 runs to 17 residues. V was pared by 3 bases and J by 2 bases, with 19 bases between. The CDR3 loop is CASSFPNAYQGNYGYTF. CDR3 in DNA: TGTGCCAGCAGCTTTCCCAACGCGTACCAGGGAAACTATGGCTACACCTTC.

This rearrangement joins TRBV6-1 to TRBJ2-7, with 7 bases aligning to TRBD2. V lost 7 bases and J lost 7; bases outside the gene matches: 16. Germline loops: CDR1 MNHNS, CDR2 SASEGT. CDR3 length: 15 amino acids. The CDR3 DNA is TGTGCCAGCATCGCGTCTGGCGGGAGCCTTGGAGAGCAGTACTTC. This codes for CASIASGGSLGEQYF.

This clone was found many times. At one end, the junction sequence differs from germline, possibly due to a read error. V usage is TRBV5-1 and J usage is TRBJ2-3; 7 bases are a match to TRBD1. Germline V CDR1 and CDR2: SGHRS, YFSETQ. This CDR3 comprises 14 residues. The CDR3 sequence is CVSQTGDGTDTQYF. The CDR3 DNA is TGCGTCAGCCAAACAGGGGATGGTACAGATACGCAGTATTTT.

The CDR3 nucleotides read TGTGCCTGGAGCAGGGGACTCACCTCGGAGACCCAGTACTTC. It is translated as CAWSRGLTSETQYF. The chain has TRBV30 and TRBJ2-5; D possibly uses TRBD1 or TRBD2 (6 bases each). V lost 3 bases and J lost 5, with 16 bases in between. This CDR3 comprises 14 residues. Germline-derived CDR1 and CDR2 are GTSNPN and SVGIG (reference sequence).

This clone is labeled medium-sized (0.01 to 0.1%). The chain joins TRBV6-6 to TRBJ2-2; 7 nucleotides align to TRBD2. The germline CDR1 and CDR2 sequences are MNHNY and SVGAGI (reference sequence). J was trimmed by 7 bases and V by 2 bases; bases with no gene match: 13. The CDR3 extends over 17 amino acids. The CDR3 sequence: CASSYRGVRGTVGELFF. In DNA, the CDR3 is TGTGCCAGCAGTTACCGCGGGGTGCGGGGGACGGTCGGGGAGCTGTTTTTT.

In its sample, this clone was seen a few times. The chain uses TRBV19 and TRBJ1-4; D is undetermined. This CDR3 is built from 14 residues. Germline V gene sequence: CDR1 LNHDA, CDR2 SQIVND (reference sequence). The V and J ends lost 7 bases and 5 bases respectively, with 14 bases between them. CDR3 protein: CASKERFPNEKLFF. Written as DNA, the CDR3 is TGTGCCAGTAAGGAGAGGTTTCCAAATGAAAAACTGTTTTTT.

The CDR3, as DNA: TGTGCCAGCAGCCCAGGACTAGCGGGAGGTCACGGCACAGATACGCAGTATTTT. This translates into CASSPGLAGGHGTDTQYF. The chain employs TRBV11-2 and TRBJ2-3; 14 bases align to TRBD2. The germline CDR1 and CDR2 sequences are SGHAT and FQNNGV. Unmatched junction bases numbered 8, after V lost 5 bases and J lost 1 base. The CDR3 is made up of 18 amino acids.

The chain employs TRBV4-1 and TRBJ2-1; 11 positions agree with TRBD2. The CDR3 has 19 amino acids. V shed 1 base and J 8 bases; nucleotides not matched to a gene: 16. CDR1 is MGHRA and CDR2 is YSYEKL in the germline V gene. The CDR3 loop is CASSQAGSRRTSGSDEQFF. Here the CDR3 DNA reads TGCGCCAGCAGCCAAGCTGGGTCTCGACGGACTAGCGGGTCCGATGAGCAGTTCTTC.

This clone was picked up a small number of times. The chain recombines TRBV27 with TRBJ1-1, with D maybe TRBD1 (5 bases). The V and J ends lost 2 bases and 4 bases respectively, with 14 bases between them. The CDR3 has 15 residues. Germline CDR1 MNHEY, CDR2 SMNVEV (reference sequence). The CDR3 nucleotides read TGTGCCAGCAGTTTAACCCTACCAGGGACCACTGAAGCTTTCTTT. The encoded protein is CASSLTLPGTTEAFF.

This clone was counted a few times. The gene calls are TRBV15 and TRBJ2-5, with TRBD2 matching 7 bases. The CDR3 sequence is 16 residues long. Germline V lookup: CDR1 LNHNV, CDR2 YYDKDF (reference sequence). With 5 bases clipped from V and 5 bases from J, the junction kept 14 bases outside the gene matches. The CDR3 DNA sequence: TGTGCCACCAGCGGCGGTCAGCCGGTACTAGCGGAGACCCAGTACTTC. It encodes CATSGGQPVLAETQYF.

The gene calls are TRBV12-3 or TRBV12-4 and TRBJ1-6, with 8 bases identical to TRBD1. The CDR3 runs to 18 residues. V lost 5 bases, J lost 0 bases, and 9 bases stayed unmatched. CDR3 DNA: TGTGCCAGCAGTGTAGACATCACAGGGGGCTCCTATAATTCACCCCTCCACTTT. It encodes CASSVDITGGSYNSPLHF.

Here the CDR3 reads CASSGRHISLETYYF. In DNA form, the CDR3 reads TGTGCCAGCAGCGGCCGACATATCAGTCTGGAGACCTATTACTTC. The V gene is TRBV7-9, the J gene TRBJ2-5; D is undetermined. The CDR3 spans 15 residues. V was shortened by 5 bases and J by 14 bases, with 27 bases between the two germline ends. Germline V gene sequence: CDR1 SEHNR, CDR2 FQNEAQ (reference sequence). The whole variable domain, remainder taken from reference TRBV7-9 and TRBJ2-5, is DTGVSQNPRHKITKRGQNVTFRCDPISEHNRLYWYRQTLGQGPEFLTYFQNEAQLEKSRLLSDRFSAERPKGSFSTLEIQRTEQGDSAMYLCASSGRHISLETYYFGPGTRLLVL.

This clone qualifies as medium-sized (0.01 to 0.1%). V usage is TRBV28 and J usage is TRBJ1-2; tentatively, D is TRBD1 (5 bases). Germline V lookup: CDR1 MDHEN, CDR2 SYDVKM. This CDR3 is built from 13 residues. Trimming pared 4 bases from V and 4 bases from J, leaving 10 bases between. CDR3 residues: CASSSGRAYGYTF. In nucleotides, the CDR3 is TGTGCCAGCAGTTCGGGACGCGCCTATGGCTACACCTTC.